The clone carrying this T cell receptor beta chain was recorded many times. Its cognate antigen is unknown. These data come from a study of identical twins. Study outcomes and limitations: The study found excess low generation probability among twin-shared out-of-frame alpha sequences. The study drew conclusions from cross-sectional statistical analysis, not from following the same donors.

Template switching created a universal primer site, and the cDNA included unique molecular identifiers. TCRdb reprocessed the 5' RACE reads via MiXCR and lists one record per CDR3 protein. The sample contains 230,000 or so distinct CDR3 sequences, approximately 8.3% of which appear only once. Deletions cut 0 bases from V and 3 bases from J, with 16 bases between. The CDR3 sequence is 17 residues long. Germline V gene lookup returns CDR1 LGHNA and CDR2 YNFKEQ. This same sample was also taken into another study, of yellow fever vaccine responses in identical twins.

What was sequenced was CD8+ T cells sorted from blood. J is TRBJ2-3 and V is TRBV4-2, with D tentatively TRBD2 (6 bases). The clonotype was recovered from a woman between 18 and 29 years old in good health. CDR3 residues: CASSQDSDYLSTDTQYF. The CDR3 nucleotides read TGTGCCAGCAGCCAAGACTCGGACTACCTGTCGACAGATACGCAGTATTTT.